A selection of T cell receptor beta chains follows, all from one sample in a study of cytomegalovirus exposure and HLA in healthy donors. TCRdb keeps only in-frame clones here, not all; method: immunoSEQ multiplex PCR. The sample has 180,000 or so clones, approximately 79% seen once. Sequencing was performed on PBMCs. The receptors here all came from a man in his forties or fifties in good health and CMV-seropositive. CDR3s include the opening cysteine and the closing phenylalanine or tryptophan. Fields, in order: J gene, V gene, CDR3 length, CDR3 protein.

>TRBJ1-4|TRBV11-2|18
CASSSFRDSFATNEKLFF
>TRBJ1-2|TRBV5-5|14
CASSLAGQTYGYTF
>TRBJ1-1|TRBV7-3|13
CASSNDRGTEAFF
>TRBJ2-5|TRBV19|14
CASSIRTSRETQYF
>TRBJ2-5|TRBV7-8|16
CASSLASGRAEETQYF
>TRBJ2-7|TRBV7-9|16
CASSRQGAGGNYEQYF
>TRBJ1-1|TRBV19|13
CASSIVLAGEAFF
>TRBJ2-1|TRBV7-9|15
CASSLLLVGINEQFF
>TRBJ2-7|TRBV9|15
CASSVASGDSYEQYF
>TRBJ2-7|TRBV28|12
CASSLYPYEQYF
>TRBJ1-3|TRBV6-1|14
CASSLTGAGNTIYF
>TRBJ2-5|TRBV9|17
CASSPPGFGGVAQTQYF
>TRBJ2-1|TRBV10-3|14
CAVSQGESYNEQFF
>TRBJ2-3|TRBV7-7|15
CASSFGLAHTDTQYF
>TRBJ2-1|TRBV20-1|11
CSASGDHEQFF
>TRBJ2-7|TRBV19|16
CASRNSGRAPRDEQYF
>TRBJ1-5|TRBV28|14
CASSPTVQNQPQHF
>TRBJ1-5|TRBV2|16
CASSEVGGPGNQPQHF
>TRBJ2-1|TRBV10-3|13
CAISEGERVEQFF
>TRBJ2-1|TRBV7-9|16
CASSPNGLAGVNEQFF
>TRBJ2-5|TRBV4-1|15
CASSHGGSSQETQYF
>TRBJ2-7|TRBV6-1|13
CASSLWGTYEQYF
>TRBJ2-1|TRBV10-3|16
CAISEGLGGDQFWQFF
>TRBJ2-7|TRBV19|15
CASNHRREGRLEQYF
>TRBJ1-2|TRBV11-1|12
CASSFGDYGYTF
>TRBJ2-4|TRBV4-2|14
CASSPGQAANIQYF
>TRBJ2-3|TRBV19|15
CASSMGGGPQLSQYF
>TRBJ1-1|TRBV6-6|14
CASSYRQGDTEAFF
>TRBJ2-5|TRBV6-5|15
CASRRLAGEVETQYF
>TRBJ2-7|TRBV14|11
CASSQSGEQYF
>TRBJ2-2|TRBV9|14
CASSQDRGTGELFF
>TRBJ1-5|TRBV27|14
CASRVDRPDQPQHF
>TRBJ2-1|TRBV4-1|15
CASSQDWTSATRQFF
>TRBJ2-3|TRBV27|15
CASSSLAVGEDTQYF
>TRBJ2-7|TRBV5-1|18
CASSFLSGLAGESYEQYF
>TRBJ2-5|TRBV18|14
CASSPGHERETQYF
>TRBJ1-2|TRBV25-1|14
CASSPGSEGYGYTF
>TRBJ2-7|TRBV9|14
CASSVRDSNYEQYF
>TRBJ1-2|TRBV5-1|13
CASSPDSNYGYTF
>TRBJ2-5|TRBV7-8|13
CASSTDRAETQYF
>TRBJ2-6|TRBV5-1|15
CASSSQGAGANVLTF
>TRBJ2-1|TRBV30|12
CAWSASGVEQFF
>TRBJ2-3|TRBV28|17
CASSLTATGEDTDTQYF
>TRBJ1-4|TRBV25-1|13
CASSEGDKIRLFF
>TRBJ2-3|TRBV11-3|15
CASSRDSAKGDTQYF
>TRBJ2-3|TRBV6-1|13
CASLREGLDTQYF
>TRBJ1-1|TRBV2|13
CASSGTGTLKAFF
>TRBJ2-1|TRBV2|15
CASSGTSGSIYEQFF